This entry describes one T cell receptor (beta chain). The data were taken from a study of blood T cell repertoires in COVID-19. Study-level information: Whether acute or convalescent, the COVID-19 samples came from the United States, Italy and Spain.

TCRdb's table, derived via immunoSEQ multiplex PCR, lists solely in-frame clones and lacks some. The sample has approximately 71,000 clones; more than 70% are singletons. The CDR3 contains 14 residues. The germline V gene encodes CDR1 MNHEY and CDR2 SMNVEV (reference sequence). V lost 3 bases to trimming and J lost 4 bases, with 7 bases between them. The sequenced sample was peripheral blood. This receptor was obtained from a man aged 45-65 years with acute or convalescent COVID-19. The chain carries TRBV27 and TRBJ2-6; D is undetermined. The CDR3 DNA is TGTGCCAGCAGTTTCAGGTCCGGGGCCAACGTCCTGACTTTC. Its protein product is CASSFRSGANVLTF.